Following are 21 T cell receptor beta chains from one sample sequenced in a study of blood T cell repertoires in COVID-19. TCRdb keeps only in-frame clones here, not all; method: immunoSEQ multiplex PCR. The sample records around 190,000 clones, 82% being singletons. The source material was peripheral blood. The receptors derive from a woman aged 55-69 years with COVID-19, enrolled during active disease.

V and J are TRBV30 and TRBJ1-4; TRBD1 is a possible D gene (5 bases). The germline CDR1 and CDR2 sequences are GTSNPN and SVGIG (reference sequence). This CDR3 contains 14 residues. With 1 base removed from V and 8 bases from J, the gap between germline ends came to 14 bases. CDR3: CAWSGQGAWEKLFF. The CDR3 coding sequence is TGTGCCTGGAGTGGGCAAGGGGCATGGGAAAAACTGTTTTTT.

The V call is TRBV30, the J call TRBJ2-5, with D unresolved. The CDR3 is 14 amino acids. V was trimmed by 0 bases and J by 2 bases, leaving 10 bases between them. CDR1 GTSNPN and CDR2 SVGIG come from the germline V gene (reference sequence). The chain's CDR3 is CAWSVGGFQETQYF. The CDR3 nucleotides read TGTGCCTGGAGTGTAGGCGGTTTTCAAGAGACCCAGTACTTC.

The rearrangement links TRBV29-1 to TRBJ2-7; 11 bases are a match to TRBD1. CDR1 is SQVTM and CDR2 is ANQGSEA in the germline V gene. This CDR3 region has 17 residues. V shed 3 bases, J shed 2 bases, and the junction held 12 bases outside the gene matches. CDR3: CSVDPLSSGQGAYEQYF. The CDR3 nucleotides are TGCAGCGTTGACCCCTTATCTTCGGGACAGGGGGCCTACGAGCAGTACTTC.

The genes are TRBV2 and TRBJ2-7, with 13 bases identical to TRBD2. The germline gives CDR1 SNHLY, CDR2 FYNNEI. This CDR3 has 18 residues. The V gene end was trimmed by 1 base and the J gene end by 3 bases; junction bases not matched to a gene: 9. CDR3 sequence: CASSEELAGGTWNYEQYF. In DNA, the CDR3 is TGTGCCAGCAGTGAAGAACTAGCGGGAGGGACATGGAACTACGAGCAGTACTTC.

The chain carries TRBV5-1 and TRBJ1-1; 9 nucleotides match TRBD1. The V gene end was trimmed by 4 bases and the J gene end by 1 base; junction bases not matched to a gene: 2. Germline lookup yields CDR1 SGHRS and CDR2 YFSETQ. This CDR3 has 14 amino acids. For the CDR3, the DNA is TGCGCCAGCAGCGTGGGACAGGGGAACACTGAAGCTTTCTTT. Its translation: CASSVGQGNTEAFF. Full variable domain (rest looked up from reference TRBV5-1 and TRBJ1-1): KAGVTQTPRYLIKTRGQQVTLSCSPISGHRSVSWYQQTPGQGLQFLFEYFSETQRNKGNFPGRFSGRQFSNSRSEMNVSTLELGDSALYLCASSVGQGNTEAFFGQGTRLTVV.

This sequence joins TRBV28 and TRBJ1-1, with D tentatively TRBD1 (6 bases). Germline V gene sequence: CDR1 MDHEN, CDR2 SYDVKM. The CDR3 runs 13 residues. The ends were cut back, 6 bases at V and 0 bases at J, with 8 bases in the middle. CDR3 amino acids: CASRGQLNTEAFF. The CDR3 DNA reads TGTGCCAGCAGAGGACAGTTGAACACTGAAGCTTTCTTT.

The chain uses TRBV5-6 and TRBJ1-5, with 7 bases matching TRBD1. The germline V gene encodes CDR1 SGHDT and CDR2 YYEEEE. V was clipped by 1 base and J by 4 bases; unmatched bases: 8. The CDR3 loop spans 16 amino acids. The CDR3 bases are TGTGCCAGCAGCTTGTATGGGGACAGTAAAAATCAGCCCCAGCATTTT. Amino acid sequence: CASSLYGDSKNQPQHF.

The genes are TRBV10-3 and TRBJ2-1; 8 bases fit TRBD1. Germline CDR1 ENHRY, CDR2 SYGVKD. The trim removed 7 bases at V and 3 bases at J, leaving 5 bases unmatched. This CDR3 contains 14 residues. CDR3 residues: CAINRQGIYNEQFF. The CDR3 DNA sequence: TGTGCCATCAACCGACAGGGGATCTACAATGAGCAGTTCTTC.

The chain uses TRBV28 and TRBJ2-3; possibly TRBD2 for D (5 bases). CDR1 is MDHEN, CDR2 SYDVKM, per germline. Trimming took 7 bases from V and 6 from J, leaving 11 bases between them. This CDR3 comprises 12 residues. The CDR3 loop is CASKAEVDTQYF. In DNA, the CDR3 is TGTGCCAGCAAGGCGGAGGTGGATACGCAGTATTTT.

V gene TRBV29-1 combines with J gene TRBJ1-2; 9 bases agree with TRBD1. The CDR3 runs to 14 residues. CDR1 SQVTM and CDR2 ANQGSEA come from the germline V gene. J gave up 3 bases and V 7 bases, and 9 bases lay outside the gene matches. CDR3 sequence: CSGGDRDLHYGYTF. The CDR3 bases are TGCAGCGGGGGGGACAGGGACCTACACTATGGCTACACCTTC. The full variable domain, its missing parts supplied by reference TRBV29-1 and TRBJ1-2, is SAVISQKPSRDICQRGTSLTIQCQVDSQVTMMFWYRQQPGQSLTLIATANQGSEATYESGFVIDKFPISRPNLTFSTLTVSNMSPEDSSIYLCSGGDRDLHYGYTFGSGTRLTVV.

The chain has TRBV6-6 and TRBJ2-5; a weak D match, TRBD2 (5 bases). This CDR3 has 15 amino acids. V gave up 2 bases and J gave up 2 bases, with 12 bases separating them. Per the germline V gene, CDR1 is MNHNY and CDR2 is SVGAGI (reference sequence). The DNA of the CDR3 is TGTGCCAGCAGTTACGAGGGTCCGCGGCAAGAGACCCAGTACTTC. Its protein product is CASSYEGPRQETQYF.

This chain connects TRBV28 to TRBJ1-1; D gene uncertain. CDR3 length equals 14 residues. Trimming took 6 bases from V and 5 from J, leaving 16 bases between them. CDR1 MDHEN and CDR2 SYDVKM come from the germline V gene. This chain's CDR3 is CASRTPGGGTEAFF. The CDR3 DNA follows: TGTGCCAGCAGAACCCCCGGAGGTGGTACTGAAGCTTTCTTT.

The chain recombines TRBV20-1 with TRBJ2-1; D perhaps matches TRBD2 (6 bases). Germline lookup yields CDR1 DFQATT and CDR2 SNEGSKA (reference sequence). Trimming pared 3 bases from V and 5 bases from J, leaving 14 bases between. The length of the CDR3 is 14 residues. The CDR3 sequence is CSASRRGTNNEQFF. The DNA for the CDR3 is TGCAGTGCTAGTAGGCGGGGAACCAACAATGAGCAGTTCTTC.

This chain connects TRBV7-8 to TRBJ1-6; no firm D call. The CDR3 is 14 amino acids. Germline-derived CDR1 and CDR2 are SGHVS and FQNEAQ. The ends were cut back, 8 bases at V and 5 bases at J, with 13 bases in the middle. This chain's CDR3 is CASQLEQDNSPLHF. CDR3 DNA sequence: TGTGCCAGCCAGCTGGAGCAAGATAATTCACCCCTCCACTTT.

The gene calls are TRBV19 and TRBJ1-3; D is ambiguous. Trimming took off 4 bases at V and 0 bases at J, with 16 bases between the two ends. This CDR3 has 17 residues. Germline loops: CDR1 LNHDA, CDR2 SQIVND (reference sequence). The CDR3 DNA reads as TGTGCCAGTAGTACCGCGGGAGGCAGCTCCTCTGGAAACACCATATATTTT. Its protein is CASSTAGGSSSGNTIYF.

This clone was detected once. The chain recombines TRBV10-3 with TRBJ1-6, with D perhaps TRBD1 (5 bases). CDR3 length: 15 amino acids. Trimming pared 9 bases from V and 5 bases from J, leaving 17 bases between. CDR1 and CDR2 (germline): ENHRY, SYGVKD. DNA of the CDR3: TGTGCCATTGCCACAGGCTCTGGAAATAATTCACCCCTCCACTTT. Protein: CAIATGSGNNSPLHF.

The V gene is TRBV6-5, the J gene TRBJ1-4; D is unresolved. The germline CDR1 and CDR2 sequences are MNHEY and SVGAGI. Trimming took off 6 bases at V and 3 bases at J, with 14 bases between the two ends. The CDR3 runs to 15 residues. In nucleotides, the CDR3 is TGTGCCAGCAGCCCCGTGGAGGGTGCTAATGAAAAACTGTTTTTT. It translates to CASSPVEGANEKLFF.

Only one count was recorded for this clone. The J gene is TRBJ2-1, the V gene TRBV10-3; D gene ambiguous. V lost 3 bases to trimming and J lost 7 bases, with 10 bases between them. Germline lookup yields CDR1 ENHRY and CDR2 SYGVKD. CDR3 length equals 13 residues. This CDR3 is CAISDGSWNEQFF. CDR3 DNA sequence: TGTGCCATCAGTGACGGGTCTTGGAATGAGCAGTTCTTC.

This clone has at least ten counts. This chain connects TRBV3-1 (or the pseudogene TRBV3-2) to TRBJ1-1, with D uncertain. This CDR3 is built from 15 residues. The germline gives CDR1 LGHDT, CDR2 YNNKEL (reference sequence). Trimming cost V 0 bases and J 0 bases, with 8 bases left between them. The CDR3, as DNA: TGTGCCAGCAGCCAAGATAGAGGCCTGAACACTGAAGCTTTCTTT. This encodes CASSQDRGLNTEAFF.

The chain couples TRBV28 to TRBJ1-1; D might be TRBD1 (6 bases). Germline CDR1 is MDHEN and CDR2 is SYDVKM. CDR3 length: 12 amino acids. Deletions cut 3 bases from V and 9 bases from J, with 11 bases between. CDR3 nucleotides: TGTGCCAGCAGTTTTGAAGGGGGTAAAGCTTTCTTT. Translating it yields CASSFEGGKAFF.

The chain has TRBV3-1 (or the pseudogene TRBV3-2) and TRBJ1-2; D is unclear. Germline V lookup: CDR1 LGHDT, CDR2 YNNKEL (reference sequence). The CDR3 runs to 11 residues. Deletions cut 7 bases from V and 4 bases from J, with 7 bases between. The CDR3 DNA reads as TGTGCCAGCAACGGGGTCTATGGCTACACCTTC. This sequence encodes CASNGVYGYTF.